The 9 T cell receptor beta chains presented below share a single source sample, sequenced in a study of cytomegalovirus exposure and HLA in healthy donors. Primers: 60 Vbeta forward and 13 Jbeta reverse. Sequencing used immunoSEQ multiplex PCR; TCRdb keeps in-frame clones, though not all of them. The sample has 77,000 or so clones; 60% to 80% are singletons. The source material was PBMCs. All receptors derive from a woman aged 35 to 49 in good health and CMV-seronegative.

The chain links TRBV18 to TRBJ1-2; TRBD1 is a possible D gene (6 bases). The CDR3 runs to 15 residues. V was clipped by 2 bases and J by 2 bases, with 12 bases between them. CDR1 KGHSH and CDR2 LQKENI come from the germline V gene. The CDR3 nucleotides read TGTGCCAGCTCACCAACCCCTGACAGGAACTATGGCTACACCTTC. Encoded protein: CASSPTPDRNYGYTF.

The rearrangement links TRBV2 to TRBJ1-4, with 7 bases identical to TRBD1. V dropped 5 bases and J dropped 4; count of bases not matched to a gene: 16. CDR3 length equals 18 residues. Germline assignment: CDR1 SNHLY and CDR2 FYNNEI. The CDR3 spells CASSTEQGTRARNEKLFF. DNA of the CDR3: TGTGCCAGCAGTACCGAACAGGGGACCAGGGCCCGTAATGAAAAACTGTTTTTT.

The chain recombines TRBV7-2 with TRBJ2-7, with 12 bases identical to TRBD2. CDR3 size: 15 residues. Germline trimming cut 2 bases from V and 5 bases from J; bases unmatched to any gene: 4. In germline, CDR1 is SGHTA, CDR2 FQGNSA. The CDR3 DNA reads TGTGCCAGCAGCTTATTAGGACTAGCGGGAAACGAGCAGTACTTC. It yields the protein CASSLLGLAGNEQYF.

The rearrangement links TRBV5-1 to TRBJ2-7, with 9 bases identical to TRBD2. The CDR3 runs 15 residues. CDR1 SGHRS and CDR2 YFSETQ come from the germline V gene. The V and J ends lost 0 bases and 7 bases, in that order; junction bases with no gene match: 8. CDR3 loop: CASSLAGGRVTEQYF. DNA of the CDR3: TGCGCCAGCAGCTTGGCGGGCGGGAGGGTGACGGAGCAGTACTTC.

The CDR3 is CASTRGFHEQYF. DNA for the CDR3: TGTGCCAGCACCCGAGGTTTCCACGAGCAGTACTTC. The chain carries TRBV6-6 and TRBJ2-7; D is unresolved. V was clipped by 7 bases and J by 5 bases, with 12 bases between them. The CDR3 is 12 amino acids. Looked up from germline, CDR1 is MNHNY and CDR2 is SVGAGI (reference sequence).

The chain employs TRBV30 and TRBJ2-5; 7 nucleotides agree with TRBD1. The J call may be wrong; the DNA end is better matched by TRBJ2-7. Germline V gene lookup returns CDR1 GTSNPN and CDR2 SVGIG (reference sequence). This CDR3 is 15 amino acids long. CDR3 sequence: CAWRATGQISYEQYF. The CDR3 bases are TGTGCCTGGAGAGCCACGGGACAGATTAGCTACGAGCAGTACTTC.

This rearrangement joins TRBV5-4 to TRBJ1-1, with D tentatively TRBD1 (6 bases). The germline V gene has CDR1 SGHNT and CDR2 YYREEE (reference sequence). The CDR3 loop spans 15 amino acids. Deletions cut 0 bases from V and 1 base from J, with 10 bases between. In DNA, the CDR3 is TGTGCCAGCAGCTTGGCCAGGGGAAAGAACACTGAAGCTTTCTTT. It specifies CASSLARGKNTEAFF.

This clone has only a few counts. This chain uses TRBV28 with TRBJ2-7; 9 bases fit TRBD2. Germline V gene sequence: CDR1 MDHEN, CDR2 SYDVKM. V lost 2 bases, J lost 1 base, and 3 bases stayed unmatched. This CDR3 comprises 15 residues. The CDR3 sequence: CASSLPSGTSYEQYF. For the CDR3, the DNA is TGTGCCAGCAGTTTACCTAGCGGGACTTCCTACGAGCAGTACTTC.

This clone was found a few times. The CDR3 reads CAWRSAGGSTEAFF. Written as DNA, the CDR3 is TGTGCCTGGAGGTCTGCAGGGGGCAGCACTGAAGCTTTCTTT. The chain employs TRBV30 and TRBJ1-1, with 8 bases matching TRBD1. Germline lookup yields CDR1 GTSNPN and CDR2 SVGIG (reference sequence). This CDR3 comprises 14 residues. The ends lost 3 bases at V and 4 bases at J; junction bases unmatched: 7.